Listed here are 25 T cell receptor beta chains from one sample, sequenced in a study of cytomegalovirus exposure and HLA in healthy donors. Use of 60 Vbeta and 13 Jbeta primers characterized the PCR. Sequenced by immunoSEQ multiplex PCR; TCRdb stores in-frame clones only, minus some. The repertoire holds 150,000 to 200,000 clones, with roughly 77% as singletons. The sample consisted of PBMCs. All receptors derive from a woman in her 30s in good health and CMV-seronegative.

This clone has a single count. The chain employs TRBV9 and TRBJ2-7; 12 bases map to TRBD1. This CDR3 contains 17 residues. Trimming removed 3 bases from V and 4 bases from J; junction bases left unmatched: 11. The V gene's germline CDR1 is SGDLS and CDR2 YYNGEE. DNA for the CDR3: TGTGCCAGCAGCGATGGGACAGGGGACAGGGGGCGTTACGAGCAGTACTTC. Translated, it gives CASSDGTGDRGRYEQYF.

This rearrangement joins TRBV5-6 to TRBJ1-4; 8 bases are shared with TRBD1. Trimming cost V 1 base and J 8 bases; bases outside gene matches: 7. This CDR3 is built from 15 residues. Germline V lookup: CDR1 SGHDT, CDR2 YYEEEE. The CDR3 here is CASSLRTGRGEKLFF. Written as DNA, the CDR3 is TGTGCCAGCAGCTTGAGGACAGGGAGAGGGGAAAAACTGTTTTTT.

The gene calls are TRBV10-3 and TRBJ2-7; 9 bases align to TRBD1. Germline lookup yields CDR1 ENHRY and CDR2 SYGVKD. The junction had 3 bases not matched to a gene; V was cut back by 6 bases and J by 0 bases. This CDR3 comprises 14 residues. DNA for the CDR3: TGTGCCATCAGGGGGGACAGGGACTCCTACGAGCAGTACTTC. Protein product: CAIRGDRDSYEQYF.

This clone appeared a single time. The junction differs from germline at one of its ends, possibly a read error. The genes are TRBV10-1 and TRBJ1-6; tentative D call: TRBD1 (6 bases). Germline V gene lookup returns CDR1 WNHNN and CDR2 SYGVQD (reference sequence). The CDR3 extends over 14 amino acids. For the CDR3, the DNA is TGCGCCAGCACGCTGCGGGGGCTGAATTCACCCCCCCACTTT. Translated, it gives CASTLRGLNSPPHF.

The chain joins TRBV7-8 to TRBJ2-7; perhaps TRBD1 as D (6 bases). V was clipped by 7 bases and J by 3 bases, with 22 bases between them. Per germline, CDR1 SGHVS and CDR2 FQNEAQ. There are 16 residues in the CDR3. This CDR3 reads CASNSAFSPGDYEQYF. The CDR3 DNA sequence: TGTGCCAGCAATTCGGCATTTTCCCCAGGGGACTACGAGCAGTACTTC.

The V call is TRBV6-1, the J call TRBJ2-5, with D possibly being TRBD1 (6 bases). CDR3 size: 14 residues. V was clipped by 5 bases and J by 0 bases, with 10 bases between them. Germline CDR1 and CDR2: MNHNS and SASEGT. CDR3 nucleotides: TGTGCCAGCAGTACTACAGGGAACCAAGAGACCCAGTACTTC. Residues: CASSTTGNQETQYF.

The chain uses TRBV5-1 and TRBJ2-3, with TRBD2 matching over 7 bases. The V segment lost 3 bases and the J segment 6 bases; nucleotides outside the gene matches: 10. The germline V gene encodes CDR1 SGHRS and CDR2 YFSETQ. This CDR3 comprises 15 residues. CDR3 loop: CASSSLWGGRDTQYF. CDR3 DNA sequence: TGCGCCAGCAGCTCCCTGTGGGGGGGACGGGATACGCAGTATTTT.

This clone was seen more than once but under ten times. The V call is TRBV6-1, the J call TRBJ2-3, with D perhaps matching TRBD1 (6 bases). The V end was cut by 2 bases, the J end by 5 bases, with 14 bases between. Germline V lookup: CDR1 MNHNS, CDR2 SASEGT. The CDR3 covers 15 residues. This CDR3 is CASSESGVGRDTQYF. In nucleotides, the CDR3 is TGTGCCAGCAGTGAATCAGGGGTGGGTAGAGATACGCAGTATTTT.

The chain employs TRBV4-1 and TRBJ2-5, with 7 positions matching TRBD2. This CDR3 has 17 residues. The germline V gene encodes CDR1 MGHRA and CDR2 YSYEKL. J lost 7 bases, V lost 1 base, and 15 bases had no gene match. CDR3 protein: CASSQGVGGTIQGTQYF. CDR3 nucleotide sequence: TGCGCCAGCAGCCAAGGAGTGGGAGGGACGATCCAGGGGACCCAGTACTTC.

This chain joins TRBV2 and TRBJ1-5, with D perhaps matching TRBD1 (6 bases). The germline CDR1 and CDR2 sequences are SNHLY and FYNNEI. The CDR3 has 14 residues. Trimming cost V 6 bases and J 5 bases, with 14 bases left between them. CDR3 region: CASSGPGQYQPQHF. The CDR3 region has the DNA TGTGCCAGCAGCGGACCGGGACAATATCAGCCCCAGCATTTT.

This rearrangement joins TRBV11-2 to TRBJ2-7; 8 positions agree with TRBD1. CDR1 and CDR2 (germline): SGHAT, FQNNGV. The CDR3 consists of 14 residues. Losses at the gene ends were 1 base for V and 4 bases for J; bases not matched to a gene: 3. The DNA for the CDR3 is TGTGCCAGCAGCTTAGCACAGGGGGTGTACGAGCAGTACTTC. This encodes CASSLAQGVYEQYF.

This clone was counted only a few times. The chain combines TRBV5-1 with TRBJ1-3; tentatively, D is TRBD1 (5 bases). Germline V lookup: CDR1 SGHRS, CDR2 YFSETQ. This CDR3 contains 16 residues. The germline V and J ends were trimmed by 0 bases and 6 bases, with 16 bases remaining between them. The CDR3 DNA follows: TGCGCCAGCAGCTTGGCAGGGAAACCTGGATTAAACACCATATATTTT. Translating it yields CASSLAGKPGLNTIYF.

Worth noting for this clone: This same CDR3 is encoded by further DNA sequences in the sample. The chain uses TRBV29-1 and TRBJ2-3; TRBD1 aligns across 9 bases. Germline V lookup: CDR1 SQVTM, CDR2 ANQGSEA. The CDR3 runs to 12 residues. Unmatched junction bases numbered 1, after V lost 6 bases and J lost 3 bases. CDR3 region: CSVGQGTDTQYF. CDR3 bases: TGCAGCGTGGGACAGGGAACAGATACGCAGTATTTT.

J is TRBJ1-1 and V is TRBV11-3, with D maybe TRBD1 (5 bases). The V gene's germline CDR1 is SGHNT and CDR2 YENEEA. The CDR3 contains 15 residues. Between the trimmed V and J ends, which lost 5 bases and 0 bases, there was a span of 13 bases. The chain's CDR3 is CASSQGVGLNTEAFF. The CDR3 DNA sequence: TGTGCCAGCAGCCAAGGGGTCGGGTTGAACACTGAAGCTTTCTTT.

The chain employs TRBV25-1 and TRBJ2-7, with 8 bases matching TRBD2. V lost 4 bases to trimming and J lost 4 bases; unmatched junction nucleotides: 9. This CDR3 is built from 15 residues. Germline V gives CDR1 MGHDK, CDR2 SYGVNS. The CDR3 coding sequence is TGTGCCAGCAGTGGATCCGGGACTAGTAGTTACGAGCAGTACTTC. Translation gives CASSGSGTSSYEQYF.

The chain combines TRBV7-2 with TRBJ1-1, with D unresolved. V shed 3 bases and J shed 8 bases, with 13 bases lying between them. The germline V gene has CDR1 SGHTA and CDR2 FQGNSA. The CDR3 runs to 13 residues. CDR3: CASSFGAYGEAFF. DNA for the CDR3: TGTGCCAGCAGCTTCGGCGCTTACGGGGAAGCTTTCTTT.

The CDR3: CASSPTSGGVYEQYF. As DNA, the CDR3 is TGTGCCAGCAGCCCTACTAGCGGGGGGGTCTACGAGCAGTACTTC. The V call is TRBV2, the J call TRBJ2-7, with 13 bases fitting TRBD2. J was trimmed by 3 bases and V by 6 bases; bases with no gene match: 5. The CDR3 consists of 15 residues. Looked up from germline, CDR1 is SNHLY and CDR2 is FYNNEI.

This rearrangement joins TRBV7-8 to TRBJ2-7, with a possible D match to TRBD1 (7 bases). Germline CDR1 is SGHVS and CDR2 is FQNEAQ. The CDR3 is 15 amino acids. Deletions cut 5 bases from V and 0 bases from J, with 14 bases between. The CDR3 DNA follows: TGTGCCAGCAGCCCCCTCAGGGGGGTCTCCTACGAGCAGTACTTC. Amino acid sequence: CASSPLRGVSYEQYF.

The chain carries TRBV5-1 and TRBJ1-1; 7 bases map to TRBD1. The V and J ends lost 2 bases and 5 bases, in that order; junction bases with no gene match: 12. The CDR3 has 16 amino acids. Per germline, CDR1 SGHRS and CDR2 YFSETQ. This chain's CDR3 is CASSLQQGWEATEAFF. As DNA, the CDR3 is TGCGCCAGCAGCTTACAACAGGGGTGGGAAGCAACTGAAGCTTTCTTT.

This chain uses TRBV19 with TRBJ1-2; 7 bases line up with TRBD1. The CDR3 has 12 amino acids. The V and J ends lost 8 bases and 2 bases, in that order; junction bases with no gene match: 2. Germline CDR1 LNHDA, CDR2 SQIVND (reference sequence). The CDR3 sequence: CASQTGNYGYTF. The CDR3, as DNA: TGTGCCAGTCAGACAGGGAACTATGGCTACACCTTC.

The chain combines TRBV30 with TRBJ2-7; 7 bases are shared with TRBD2. The CDR3 covers 12 residues. Germline V gene data show CDR1 as GTSNPN and CDR2 as SVGIG (reference sequence). Unmatched junction bases numbered 7, after V lost 7 bases and J lost 4 bases. DNA of the CDR3: TGTGCCTCCTCTAGCGGCCCTTACGAGCAGTACTTC. It is translated as CASSSGPYEQYF.

The chain is built from TRBV11-2 and TRBJ2-3; maybe TRBD2 (5 bases). Per the germline V gene, CDR1 is SGHAT and CDR2 is FQNNGV. Between the trimmed V and J ends, which lost 6 bases and 1 base, there was a span of 8 bases. The CDR3 runs 13 residues. CDR3 region: CASRRARTDTQYF. In DNA form, the CDR3 reads TGTGCCAGCAGGAGGGCCCGCACAGATACGCAGTATTTT.

V gene TRBV9 combines with J gene TRBJ2-2; D unclear. The CDR3 sequence is 15 residues long. V was cut by 0 bases and J by 4 bases, with 10 bases left in between. CDR1 and CDR2 (germline): SGDLS, YYNGEE. CDR3 nucleotides: TGTGCCAGCAGCGTAGGGGCAAGTCTCACCGGGGAGCTGTTTTTT. Translating gives CASSVGASLTGELFF.

The genes are TRBV27 and TRBJ1-6; D perhaps matches TRBD1 (5 bases). This CDR3 spans 18 amino acids. Germline V gene sequence: CDR1 MNHEY, CDR2 SMNVEV (reference sequence). V lost 2 bases and J lost 5, with 19 bases in between. Here the CDR3 reads CASSLVFGWGENNSPLHF. DNA for the CDR3: TGTGCCAGCAGTTTAGTTTTTGGCTGGGGGGAGAATAATTCACCCCTCCACTTT.

The chain has TRBV7-2 and TRBJ2-7; TRBD2 matches at 9 bases. There are 19 residues in the CDR3. V dropped 0 bases and J dropped 2; count of bases not matched to a gene: 14. Germline V CDR1 and CDR2: SGHTA, FQGNSA. CDR3: CASSLASRLAGMNPYEQYF. CDR3 DNA sequence: TGTGCCAGCAGCTTAGCAAGCCGGCTAGCGGGGATGAACCCCTACGAGCAGTACTTC.